The rows below give T cell receptor beta chains drawn from one sample of a study of HIV-infected patients and healthy controls. MiXCR, run by TCRdb on the 5' RACE reads, gives a single entry per CDR3 protein. The repertoire holds about 24,000 distinct CDR3 sequences, with roughly 8.7% as singletons. Sequencing was done on a sample of blood. These receptors all stem from an adult in good health. CDR3s include the opening cysteine and the closing phenylalanine or tryptophan. D genes are given only for firm matches. The size field is filled for only some rows; it gives once, few, many or a size class.

v_call	j_call	d_call	clone_size	cdr3_aa
TRBV28	TRBJ2-7	.	medium-sized	CASSRPGSPSYEQYF
TRBV2	TRBJ2-7	.	few	CASTYNGFGSGDEQYF
TRBV5-1	TRBJ2-2	.	many	CASSLDAGELFF
TRBV29-1	TRBJ1-5	TRBD1	many	CSAGTGNQPQHF
TRBV6-5	TRBJ1-2	.	many	CASSPRQVYGYTF
TRBV5-4	TRBJ2-7	.	.	CASSSQIRGGEQYF
TRBV5-1	TRBJ1-1	.	few	CASSLEGRDTEAFF
TRBV13	TRBJ1-1	.	many	CASSLGGGNTEAFF
TRBV4-3	TRBJ2-7	TRBD1	few	CPRGLGYEQYF
TRBV14	TRBJ2-5	.	many	CASTRGRARTQETQYF
TRBV10-3	TRBJ2-6	TRBD1	.	CATPGQGSAGANVLTF
TRBV3-1	TRBJ1-2	TRBD1	few	CASSRARDRFPYGYTF
TRBV4-1	TRBJ1-1	.	.	CASSQRVERANTEAFF
TRBV5-4	TRBJ1-1	.	.	CASSLGRAPNTEAFF
TRBV5-8	TRBJ2-3	.	many	CASSKGLHAGTDTQYF
TRBV28	TRBJ1-6	TRBD1	many	CASSFQDRGVNSPLHF
TRBV6-5	TRBJ1-2	.	many	CASSKQYHGYTF
TRBV6-5	TRBJ1-1	.	.	CASSRGGGAEAFF
TRBV20-1	TRBJ1-1	.	many	CSAPRTQGFGTEAFF
TRBV30	TRBJ2-7	TRBD2	many	CAWRTGLGPYEQYF
TRBV18	TRBJ2-5	.	few	CASSPLGLKMGTETQYF
TRBV13	TRBJ2-6	TRBD1	medium-sized	CASSWDTGAGANVLTF
TRBV20-1	TRBJ1-1	.	few	CSARLGANLPLNTEAFF
TRBV5-8	TRBJ2-3	.	few	CASSLVPFTDTQYF
TRBV11-2	TRBJ2-3	.	many	CASSPDRTDTQYF
TRBV28	TRBJ2-5	.	medium-sized	CASSQLVETQYF